This T cell receptor (beta chain) was captured by sequencing in a study of regulatory T cells in long-lasting Graves disease. This clonotype was counted ten times or more. This CDR3 comprises 14 residues. The germline V gene encodes CDR1 ENHRY and CDR2 SYGVKD. V shed 0 bases and J shed 3 bases, with 9 bases lying between them. TCR beta libraries were built with iRepertoire HTBI primers and Arm-PCR of CDR3 regions. From the multiplex PCR reads, TCRdb called clonotypes with MiXCR, one entry per CDR3 protein. The sample shows about 620,000 distinct CDR3 sequences, roughly 15% of them seen only once. Time point given: newly diagnosed GD, antithyroid drugs for less than 3 months. RNA extracted from PBMCs served as the sequencing template. The same sample was also studied in work on T cells in Graves' hyperthyroidism and ophthalmopathy.

The chain carries TRBV10-3 and TRBJ2-7, with unresolved D. The sequenced sample was peripheral blood mononuclear cells (PBMCs), obtained at new diagnosis, from a patient treated with antithyroid drugs. This clonotype was sampled from a woman in her twenties or thirties with Graves disease. For the CDR3, the DNA is TGTGCCATCAGTGAGTCGCCCCAGAGCTACGAGCAGTACTTC. This translates into CAISESPQSYEQYF.